The 4 T cell receptor beta chains in this list originate from one sample, sequenced in a study of CD8+ T cells in alopecia areata. Treatment in this sample: oral pan-JAK inhibitor, 5-10 mg twice daily. Extracted from the samples, RNA was reverse transcribed into cDNA to serve as the sequencing template. Generated by immunoSEQ multiplex PCR, the TCRdb table keeps only in-frame clones and is missing some. Of some 190,000 clones in the sample, approximately 67% were seen once. Sequences were derived from CD4+ T cells sorted from blood, sampled around week 49, from a patient treated with tofacitinib. These receptors all stem from a human donor with alopecia areata.

This clone was counted many times. This rearrangement joins TRBV28 to TRBJ2-3, with 9 nucleotides matching TRBD2. Germline assignment: CDR1 MDHEN and CDR2 SYDVKM. The CDR3 covers 16 residues. The V gene end was trimmed by 5 bases and the J gene end by 4 bases; junction bases not matched to a gene: 10. The CDR3, as DNA: TGTGCCAGCAGTAACTTAGCGGGGGAGTTTCCAGATACGCAGTATTTT. It specifies CASSNLAGEFPDTQYF.

The V gene is TRBV5-6, the J gene TRBJ2-1; weak D call: TRBD2 (6 bases). CDR3 length: 15 residues. The V and J ends lost 2 bases and 1 base respectively, with 10 bases between them. CDR1 and CDR2 (germline): SGHDT, YYEEEE. The CDR3 DNA is TGTGCCAGCAGCTTTACGCGGGGATCCTACAATGAGCAGTTCTTC. It specifies CASSFTRGSYNEQFF.

This sequence joins TRBV10-3 and TRBJ2-6; 9 bases are shared with TRBD1. From germline, CDR1 is ENHRY and CDR2 SYGVKD. J lost 1 base, V lost 7 bases, and 11 bases had no gene match. This CDR3 is 18 amino acids long. The CDR3 DNA reads TGTGCCATCACTGCCCTGGACAGGGGACGTTCTGGGGCCAACGTCCTGACTTTC. Translation gives CAITALDRGRSGANVLTF.

The chain couples TRBV30 to TRBJ2-7, with TRBD1 matching 8 bases. The CDR3 extends over 11 amino acids. V trimming: 7 bases; J trimming: 4 bases; junction bases outside the gene matches: 3. Germline V gene data show CDR1 as GTSNPN and CDR2 as SVGIG (reference sequence). The CDR3 nucleotides are TGTGCCTCGGGACAGGCATACGAGCAGTACTTC. This gives the protein CASGQAYEQYF.